These 9 T cell receptor beta chains came from one sample sequenced in a study of T cells expressing NK-cell markers. After re-calling the 5' RACE reads, TCRdb lists one entry per CDR3 protein, DNA absent. The sample spans 350,000 to 500,000 distinct CDR3 sequences; the ten largest clones claim roughly 8%. The sequencing sample was made of blood T cells: a sorted CD56 or NKG2C T cell subset, CD4+ or CD8+ T cells, or bulk PBMC T cells (not recorded which). These receptors were collected from a woman aged 18-69 years in good health.

The chain recombines TRBV5-6 with TRBJ2-7; the TCRdb call, TRBD1, lacks DNA for checking. The germline CDR1 and CDR2 sequences are SGHDT and YYEEEE. The CDR3 runs 13 residues. The CDR3 sequence is CASSSIDSYEQYF.

The chain has TRBV20-1 and TRBJ1-1; TCRdb's D call of TRBD1 is untestable without DNA. The CDR3 is 15 amino acids. Germline V CDR1 and CDR2: DFQATT, SNEGSKA (reference sequence). The CDR3 sequence is CSASYLGQVNTEAFF.

The chain employs TRBV28 and TRBJ2-7. Per the germline V gene, CDR1 is MDHEN and CDR2 is SYDVKM. The CDR3 has 13 residues. This chain's CDR3 is CASMVVATYEQYF. Looking up the rest from reference TRBV28 and TRBJ2-7 gives the full variable domain: DVKVTQSSRYLVKRTGEKVFLECVQDMDHENMFWYRQDPGLGLRLIYFSYDVKMKEKGDIPEGYSVSREKKERFSLILESASTNQTSMYLCASMVVATYEQYFGPGTRLTVT.

The chain couples TRBV5-5 to TRBJ2-1; lacking DNA, the TRBD1 call made by TCRdb goes unchecked. This CDR3 has 12 amino acids. Germline lookup yields CDR1 SGHKS and CDR2 YYEKEE (reference sequence). CDR3 loop: CASSWGSDWEFF.

The rearrangement uses TRBV7-3 and TRBJ2-3. This CDR3 region has 14 residues. The germline gives CDR1 SGHTA, CDR2 FQGTGA. The CDR3 spells CASSLLGYSDTQYF.

V and J are TRBV12-3 or TRBV12-4 and TRBJ2-1; the TRBD2 assignment by TCRdb is unverifiable without DNA. This CDR3 is built from 17 residues. CDR3 sequence: CASRRLAGKASYNEQFF.

The rearrangement links TRBV29-1 to TRBJ2-3; with no DNA, the TCRdb D assignment of TRBD1 cannot be verified. The CDR3 loop spans 15 amino acids. Germline V lookup: CDR1 SQVTM, CDR2 ANQGSEA. Here the CDR3 reads CSVEGGQGSTDTQYF.

The rearrangement joins TRBV29-1 to TRBJ1-1. The CDR3 covers 11 residues. Germline V gives CDR1 SQVTM, CDR2 ANQGSEA. CDR3 in amino acids: CSVEGGAEAFF. The full variable domain, in which reference TRBV29-1 and TRBJ1-1 provide the parts outside the CDR3, is SAVISQKPSRDICQRGTSLTIQCQVDSQVTMMFWYRQQPGQSLTLIATANQGSEATYESGFVIDKFPISRPNLTFSTLTVSNMSPEDSSIYLCSVEGGAEAFFGQGTRLTVV.

The chain links TRBV5-5 to TRBJ2-1; no DNA is available, so the TRBD1 call from TCRdb remains unchecked. This CDR3 is 13 amino acids long. The germline V gene encodes CDR1 SGHKS and CDR2 YYEKEE (reference sequence). The CDR3 is CASSGGGINEQFF.